The clone carrying this T cell receptor (beta chain) was seen only a few times. Its specificity is not known. Gene names and germline refer to mouse. The CDR3 end falls 1 residue outside the read, so it is completed with the germline J gene. V shed 5 bases and J shed 2 bases, with 10 bases lying between them. The CDR3 is made up of 14 amino acids. From germline, CDR1 is SNHLY and CDR2 FYNGKV (reference sequence). Clones were read by immunoSEQ multiplex PCR, and TCRdb kept only the in-frame ones, dropping some. The sample has roughly 2,200 clones, approximately 48% seen once. The sample originates from a study of tissue T cells after allogeneic stem cell transplantation. Study-wide results and caveats: The study did not identify alloreactive or antigen-specific tissue TCRs, and some clones might be persisting host cells. Limitations included a small, clinically heterogeneous cohort and limited sampling depth. TCR repertoires tracked anatomic similarity, regardless of disease or transplant status.

Time point in this sample: mouse harvest day 14 after allogeneic transplant. Each mouse received 10^7 T-cell-depleted marrow cells plus 10^6 splenic CD5+ T cells by tail vein. Mice had MHC-mismatched B6 into BALB/c GVHD, sampled day 7 or 14. Input material: gut tissue. The sequence was collected from a female BALB/c mouse given C57BL/6 T cells with graft-versus-host disease after an allogeneic hematopoietic cell transplant. The V and J genes are TRBV3 and TRBJ1-3; the D gene is possibly TRBD1 (5 bases). The CDR3: CASSPGGAGNTLYF. The covered CDR3 bases are TGTGCCAGCAGCCCCGGAGGGGCTGGAAATACGCTCTAT.